The 14 T cell receptor beta chains in this list originate from one sample, sequenced in a study of T cells after yellow fever vaccination (dated by TCRdb to between 2018 and 2020). Libraries were made using 5' RACE. The data were produced on an Illumina HiSeq 2500. TCRdb redid the processing of the public reads, applying fastp at Q25 and MiXCR, and retained in-frame beta chains. Records with the same CDR3 protein are collapsed into one entry carrying the most frequent genes and DNA. For this sample there are about 400,000 distinct CDR3 sequences; roughly 6.2% appear just once. The ten largest clones take up approximately 15% of the sample. The meaning of the sample's treatment or condition label: live attenuated yellow fever vaccine strain. The sample consisted of PBMCs, taken 5 days after the yellow fever booster vaccination. The receptors come from a man younger than 40 who received the YFV17D yellow fever vaccine.

This clonotype was found many times. The gene calls are TRBV20-1 and TRBJ2-1, with 9 bases fitting TRBD2. Looked up from germline, CDR1 is DFQATT and CDR2 is SNEGSKA (reference sequence). CDR3 size: 16 residues. V was pared by 1 base and J by 6 bases, with 10 bases of the junction left unmatched. DNA for the CDR3: TGCAGTGCTAGAGCCCTCGGCGCGGGAGGGCCCAATGAGCAGTTCTTC. Encoded protein: CSARALGAGGPNEQFF.

This clonotype was detected only a few times. The V gene is TRBV20-1, the J gene TRBJ2-2, with unresolved D. CDR1 is DFQATT and CDR2 is SNEGSKA in the germline V gene (reference sequence). This CDR3 has 13 amino acids. V lost 2 bases and J 8 bases, leaving 12 bases between the germline ends. CDR3 protein: CSARNPGVGELFF. CDR3 nucleotides: TGCAGTGCTAGAAATCCCGGAGTTGGGGAGCTGTTTTTT.

This clonotype was observed many times. At one of its ends the junction is not consistent with the germline gene, which may arise from a read error. This sequence joins TRBV5-1 and TRBJ2-5; perhaps TRBD2 as D (6 bases). CDR3 length: 11 amino acids. The germline V gene has CDR1 SGHRS and CDR2 YFSETQ. The CDR3 spells CASTGGETQYF. CDR3 DNA sequence: TGTGCCAGCACCGGGGGAGAGACCCAGTACTTC.

The V and J genes are TRBV4-2 and TRBJ2-1; no reliable D call. This CDR3 has 12 residues. The germline gives CDR1 LGHNA, CDR2 YNFKEQ. With 8 bases removed from V and 5 bases from J, the gap between germline ends came to 10 bases. This chain's CDR3 is CASSRTDNEQFF. CDR3 DNA: TGTGCCAGCTCGCGGACCGACAATGAGCAGTTCTTC.

This clonotype came up many times. The V call is TRBV7-9, the J call TRBJ2-1; 16 nucleotides line up with TRBD2. Germline values: CDR1 SEHNR, CDR2 FQNEAQ (reference sequence). V lost 5 bases, J lost 8 bases, and 15 bases stayed unmatched. CDR3 length equals 19 residues. The CDR3 DNA follows: TGTGCCAGCAGCCCCCATGCGGGACTAGCGGGAGGGCCGAGGGATGAGCAGTTCTTC. It specifies CASSPHAGLAGGPRDEQFF. Drawing the rest from reference TRBV7-9 and TRBJ2-1, the complete variable domain is DTGVSQNPRHKITKRGQNVTFRCDPISEHNRLYWYRQTLGQGPEFLTYFQNEAQLEKSRLLSDRFSAERPKGSFSTLEIQRTEQGDSAMYLCASSPHAGLAGGPRDEQFFGPGTRLTVL.

This clonotype appeared a few times. CDR3 amino acids: CASSFRTSGLGELFF. The CDR3, as DNA: TGTGCCAGCAGCTTTCGGACTAGCGGGCTCGGGGAGCTGTTTTTT. This chain joins TRBV7-2 and TRBJ2-2, with 11 bases aligning to TRBD2. Germline trimming cut 3 bases from V and 7 bases from J; bases unmatched to any gene: 4. The CDR3 totals 15 residues. In germline, CDR1 is SGHTA, CDR2 FQGNSA.

The sample holds many counts of this clonotype. V usage is TRBV29-1 and J usage is TRBJ1-1, with 8 bases fitting TRBD1. The germline V gene has CDR1 SQVTM and CDR2 ANQGSEA. Trimming took 6 bases from V and 1 from J; bases not matched to a gene: 4. The CDR3 is 13 amino acids. CDR3 nucleotide sequence: TGCAGCGTCTCAGGGGGCGGGAACACTGAAGCTTTCTTT. This translates into CSVSGGGNTEAFF.

The sample holds a few counts of this clonotype. The chain employs TRBV20-1 and TRBJ2-7; D call uncertain. CDR1 is DFQATT, CDR2 SNEGSKA, per germline (reference sequence). V lost 2 bases to trimming and J lost 6 bases, with 26 bases between them. The CDR3 length is 17 residues. The CDR3 nucleotides are TGCAGTGCTAGACGACCCCGTGGTACAGCCTCTGCTGGCGAGCAGTACTTC. It is translated as CSARRPRGTASAGEQYF.

This clonotype occurred a few times. The J gene is TRBJ1-5, the V gene TRBV7-2; a possible D gene is TRBD1 (6 bases). The V end was cut by 4 bases, the J end by 4 bases, with 14 bases between. CDR3 length equals 15 residues. Germline V lookup: CDR1 SGHTA, CDR2 FQGNSA. The DNA for the CDR3 is TGTGCCAGCAGCTCCGGGACAATCAAGAATCAGCCCCAGCATTTT. It encodes CASSSGTIKNQPQHF. Looking up the rest from reference TRBV7-2 and TRBJ1-5 gives the full variable domain: GAGVSQSPSNKVTEKGKDVELRCDPISGHTALYWYRQSLGQGLEFLIYFQGNSAPDKSGLPSDRFSAERTGGSVSTLTIQRTQQEDSAVYLCASSSGTIKNQPQHFGDGTRLSIL.

This clonotype was seen only a few times. V usage is TRBV12-3 or TRBV12-4 and J usage is TRBJ1-2; D may be TRBD1 (5 bases). The V and J ends lost 7 bases and 8 bases respectively, with 29 bases between them. The CDR3 has 17 residues. CDR3 nucleotides: TGTGCCAGCACCACTTTAGGGGCAGGAACTATCTCGCGGGGCTACACCTTC. Amino acid sequence: CASTTLGAGTISRGYTF.

This clonotype was seen at least ten times. An end of the junction differs from the germline gene, which may be a read error. This chain links TRBV20-1 with TRBJ2-3; 8 bases map to TRBD2. The CDR3 is 14 residues long. Germline loops: CDR1 DFQATT, CDR2 SNEGSKA (reference sequence). The CDR3 protein is CSARAAGGTDTQYF. The DNA for the CDR3 is TGCAGTGCAAGAGCAGCGGGAGGCACAGATACGCAGTATTTT.

Ten or more counts support this clonotype. The chain links TRBV9 to TRBJ2-3; 9 bases map to TRBD2. The CDR3 has 18 residues. Per germline, CDR1 SGDLS and CDR2 YYNGEE. The J segment lost 0 bases and the V segment lost 1 base, leaving 9 bases of the junction unmatched. The CDR3 spells CASSVLAGRGTSTDTQYF. The CDR3 DNA sequence: TGTGCCAGCAGCGTACTAGCGGGACGGGGAACTAGCACAGATACGCAGTATTTT.

This clonotype was detected only a few times. The CDR3 loop is CASSHRRVLDYGYTF. Written as DNA, the CDR3 is TGTGCCAGCAGCCACCGGAGGGTACTAGACTATGGCTACACCTTC. The chain combines TRBV5-5 with TRBJ1-2; D is undetermined. Trimming pared 4 bases from V and 3 bases from J, leaving 16 bases between. This CDR3 comprises 15 residues. The germline V gene has CDR1 SGHKS and CDR2 YYEKEE (reference sequence).

The chain recombines TRBV5-1 with TRBJ2-5, with 12 positions matching TRBD2. From germline, CDR1 is SGHRS and CDR2 YFSETQ. This CDR3 spans 16 amino acids. Trimming cost V 3 bases and J 5 bases; bases outside gene matches: 8. The CDR3 bases are TGCGCCAGCAGCTCCTCTAGCGGGAGGGCCCTGGAGACCCAGTACTTC. Its protein is CASSSSSGRALETQYF.